This entry lists 16 T cell receptor beta chains sequenced from one sample in a study of blood T cell repertoires in COVID-19. Repertoires were generated with immunoSEQ multiplex PCR, while TCRdb's copy carries only in-frame clones and drops some. The sample lists around 160,000 clones; more than 70% were seen once. Material: peripheral blood. These receptors all stem from a human donor in a cohort sampled during active COVID-19.

Only a few counts were recorded for this clone. The chain carries TRBV6-1 and TRBJ2-1; D is possibly TRBD2 (6 bases). The CDR3 totals 17 residues. Germline V CDR1 and CDR2: MNHNS, SASEGT. The ends were cut back, 4 bases at V and 0 bases at J, with 16 bases in the middle. The CDR3 sequence is CASSVGGGRASYNEQFF. CDR3 bases: TGTGCCAGCAGTGTCGGGGGAGGCAGGGCCTCCTACAATGAGCAGTTCTTC.

This clone occurred once. V gene TRBV7-3 combines with J gene TRBJ2-1; TRBD2 aligns across 15 bases. The CDR3 is 16 residues long. The V and J ends lost 4 bases and 7 bases, in that order; junction bases with no gene match: 5. In germline, CDR1 is SGHTA, CDR2 FQGTGA. CDR3 nucleotides: TGTGCCAGCAGCTCTGGACTAGCGGGGGGGCAAAATGAGCAGTTCTTC. Translating it yields CASSSGLAGGQNEQFF.

The V call is TRBV27, the J call TRBJ2-2; no firm D call. The V gene lost 6 bases and the J gene lost 0 bases, with 8 bases spanning the gap. CDR1 and CDR2 from the germline V gene are MNHEY and SMNVEV (reference sequence). The CDR3 has 14 residues. As DNA, the CDR3 is TGTGCCAGCAGGCGGAAATCGAACACCGGGGAGCTGTTTTTT. Protein sequence: CASRRKSNTGELFF.

The gene calls are TRBV4-3 and TRBJ1-6, with TRBD1 as a possible D gene (6 bases). This CDR3 contains 15 residues. Trimming stripped 2 bases from V and 9 bases from J, with 14 bases between. Germline CDR1 and CDR2: LGHNA and YSLEER. CDR3 region: CASSQHREESSPLHF. In nucleotides, the CDR3 is TGCGCCAGCAGCCAACACAGGGAAGAGAGTTCACCCCTCCACTTT.

The chain recombines TRBV7-9 with TRBJ2-1, with D tentatively TRBD2 (6 bases). Looked up from germline, CDR1 is SEHNR and CDR2 is FQNEAQ (reference sequence). The ends were cut back, 0 bases at V and 2 bases at J, with 14 bases in the middle. CDR3 length: 17 residues. CDR3 loop: CASSLANRELPYNEQFF. For the CDR3, the DNA is TGTGCCAGCAGCTTAGCGAACCGGGAGCTGCCCTACAATGAGCAGTTCTTC.

For the CDR3, the DNA is TGTGCCAGCAGCTACTACCGGGACAGACGCAATCAGCCCCAGCATTTT. It is translated as CASSYYRDRRNQPQHF. V gene TRBV5-6 combines with J gene TRBJ1-5, with TRBD1 matching 7 bases. With V trimmed by 3 bases and J by 2 bases, 8 bases remained unmatched. The CDR3 totals 16 residues. Germline CDR1 SGHDT, CDR2 YYEEEE.

The chain uses TRBV30 and TRBJ2-4; weak D call: TRBD2 (6 bases). V lost 5 bases and J 0 bases, leaving 8 bases between the germline ends. Germline V gene lookup returns CDR1 GTSNPN and CDR2 SVGIG (reference sequence). The CDR3 is 13 amino acids. CDR3 protein: CAWGTVAKNIQYF. For the CDR3, the DNA is TGTGCCTGGGGGACTGTAGCCAAAAACATTCAGTACTTC. Complete variable domain (other parts from reference TRBV30 and TRBJ2-4): SQTIHQWPATLVQPVGSPLSLECTVEGTSNPNLYWYRQAAGRGLQLLFYSVGIGQISSEVPQNLSASRPQDRQFILSSKKLLLSDSGFYLCAWGTVAKNIQYFGAGTRLSVL.

The gene calls are TRBV7-8 and TRBJ2-1; D perhaps matches TRBD1 (6 bases). The CDR3 consists of 15 residues. V gave up 4 bases and J gave up 5 bases, with 15 bases separating them. CDR1 is SGHVS and CDR2 is FQNEAQ in the germline V gene. DNA for the CDR3: TGTGCCAGCAGCTACGATGGACAGATAGACAATGAGCAGTTCTTC. Its protein product is CASSYDGQIDNEQFF.

J is TRBJ2-3 and V is TRBV4-2, with 10 bases that match TRBD2. The CDR3 is 16 residues long. Germline CDR1 and CDR2: LGHNA and YNFKEQ. V lost 4 bases to trimming and J lost 6 bases; unmatched junction nucleotides: 10. CDR3 DNA sequence: TGTGCCAGCAGCCGGGAACTAGCGGGGTCTCCGGATACGCAGTATTTT. As protein: CASSRELAGSPDTQYF.

The rearrangement links TRBV27 to TRBJ2-7, with D perhaps matching TRBD2 (5 bases). CDR1 MNHEY and CDR2 SMNVEV come from the germline V gene (reference sequence). This CDR3 has 14 residues. V was pared by 8 bases and J by 1 base, with 15 bases between. Written as DNA, the CDR3 is TGTGCCAGCGGTCCCGGCGAGCGGTCCTACGAGCAGTACTTC. It specifies CASGPGERSYEQYF.

This chain joins TRBV15 and TRBJ2-3, with 11 bases lining up with TRBD2. This CDR3 spans 17 amino acids. After removal of 2 bases from V and 4 bases from J, the junction contained 8 bases not matched to a gene. In germline, CDR1 is LNHNV, CDR2 YYDKDF (reference sequence). The CDR3 DNA reads TGTGCCACCAGCAGACACCATAGCGGGAGGGCCCCAGATACGCAGTATTTT. This translates into CATSRHHSGRAPDTQYF.

The genes are TRBV7-6 and TRBJ2-3; 7 nucleotides agree with TRBD2. Trimming removed 5 bases from V and 4 bases from J; junction bases left unmatched: 15. The CDR3 runs 17 residues. Germline CDR1 and CDR2: SGHVS and FNYEAQ. CDR3 nucleotides: TGTGCCAGCAGCGGCCACGACGAGCGGGGTTTGGCAGATACGCAGTATTTT. It yields the protein CASSGHDERGLADTQYF.

The genes are TRBV6-5 and TRBJ1-4; tentative D call: TRBD1 (5 bases). V lost 3 bases, J lost 8 bases, and 16 bases lay in between. The CDR3 is 15 amino acids. The germline V gene has CDR1 MNHEY and CDR2 SVGAGI. DNA of the CDR3: TGTGCCAGCAGTTATGGGGCTGAGGTTGGGGAAAAACTGTTTTTT. This codes for CASSYGAEVGEKLFF.

This chain links TRBV4-3 with TRBJ2-3; 9 nucleotides match TRBD2. In germline, CDR1 is LGHNA, CDR2 YSLEER. Germline trimming cut 4 bases from V and 4 bases from J; bases unmatched to any gene: 6. CDR3 length: 15 amino acids. The DNA of the CDR3 is TGCGCCAGCAGCCCCGGTATAGCGGGAGCAGATACGCAGTATTTT. Protein sequence: CASSPGIAGADTQYF.

The rearrangement links TRBV28 to TRBJ1-1; 7 nucleotides match TRBD1. Germline V gene lookup returns CDR1 MDHEN and CDR2 SYDVKM. The V gene end was trimmed by 2 bases and the J gene end by 7 bases; junction bases not matched to a gene: 4. The CDR3 has 13 residues. Here the CDR3 DNA reads TGTGCCAGCAGTTTAAGGGGGCTAGTTGAAGCTTTCTTT. Translation: CASSLRGLVEAFF.

This rearrangement joins TRBV7-2 to TRBJ2-7; possibly TRBD1 for D (5 bases). Germline loops: CDR1 SGHTA, CDR2 FQGNSA. CDR3 length: 14 amino acids. Deletions cut 0 bases from V and 2 bases from J, with 8 bases between. The CDR3 is CASSLATRAYEQYF. The DNA of the CDR3 is TGTGCCAGCAGCTTAGCAACCAGGGCCTACGAGCAGTACTTC.